This TCR beta chain was sequenced for a study of T cell responses to AZD1222 COVID-19 vaccine (dated by TCRdb to the early 2020s). General notes on the study: A total of more than 230 trial participants underwent TCR sequencing, of whom around 200 received two doses of AZD1222 and around 25 received two doses of the MenACWY control vaccine. Trial participants were enrolled by age into 18-55, 56-69 and 70-plus year subgroups, with 148, 28 and 57 TCR-sequenced participants respectively.

The CDR3 regions of human TCRbeta chains were analyzed by immunosequencing. The authors processed their data as follows. Repertoire TCRs were checked for matches against a reference library of SARS-CoV-2-specific TCRs that had been generated using the MIRA antigen-specificity platform. Breadth meant the fraction of unique TCRs that were SARS-CoV-2-associated, whereas depth meant the fraction of total T cells that were SARS-CoV-2-associated. Using the MIRA data, each spike-specific TCR was assigned both to the spike region to which the TCR was reactive and to a CD4 or CD8 class. Log10-transformed breadth and depth values were compared by one-way ANOVA with Sidak's multiple comparisons tests. TCRdb carries this immuneACCESS record with in-frame sequences only. Its versions omit some clonotypes, under half of them owing to an unresolved V gene in the studies checked, with the rest unexplained. The V and J calls and the clone size are those of that table, but D and trimming were determined from the DNA. This sample lists approximately 220,000 clones; 85% to 95% were detected once. The ten largest clones represent about 1% of the sample.

As to this clone: It has no known antigen specificity. Nothing much larger sits one base from this clone, and base qualities are not available.

Overall study results and their limits: A significant rise in spike-specific TCR breadth and depth was observed after two AZD1222 doses relative to day 0 and relative to MenACWY recipients. Because no day 14 peak-response samples were available, repertoires were characterized only after the peak T cell response. Conclusions about previously exposed vaccinees are limited, since just 5 or 6 AZD1222 recipients were seropositive for SARS-CoV-2 at baseline. Vaccine-associated CD4 TCRs spanned the whole spike protein, with dominant responses in regions 160-218 and 743-854. Participants were mostly white British and included more females than males, and it was suggested by the authors that clonal diversity may have been underestimated. In the small 56-69-year group, the increase in depth fell short of significance, most likely because of low power. Reportedly, close to half of the unique spike-specific TCRs recognized epitopes lying outside the regions that are mutated in the B.1.351 and B.1.1.7 variants.

Taken with the paper, the label for time point translates to: baseline before first vaccination. This sample's treatment or condition label indicates: meningococcal conjugate vaccine given as trial control. The vaccinee samples were drawn from two UK trials, COV001 and COV002, one of which was a single-blind randomized controlled phase 2/3 trial testing AZD1222 (ChAdOx1 nCoV-19) in healthy adults. For TCRbeta chain sequencing, PBMC samples from trial participants were taken at day 0 and at day 28 after the second dose. The CDR3 goes from the cysteine to the phenylalanine over 12 residues. Just CDR3 DNA is preserved here, 36 bases in frame from base 1. Looking up the germline V gene yields CDR1 MGHRA and CDR2 YSYEKL. V lost 4 bases and J lost 11 bases; the stretch between them is 11 bases long.

The material sequenced was peripheral blood, taken on day 0 of MenACWY control vaccination. The TCR comes from an adult in good health. The rearrangement joined TRBV4-1 to TRBJ1-4; no D gene call is confident. The DNA sequence follows: TGCGCCAGCAGCCCCATAGCTGGGAAACTGTTTTTT. It translates as CASSPIAGKLFF.